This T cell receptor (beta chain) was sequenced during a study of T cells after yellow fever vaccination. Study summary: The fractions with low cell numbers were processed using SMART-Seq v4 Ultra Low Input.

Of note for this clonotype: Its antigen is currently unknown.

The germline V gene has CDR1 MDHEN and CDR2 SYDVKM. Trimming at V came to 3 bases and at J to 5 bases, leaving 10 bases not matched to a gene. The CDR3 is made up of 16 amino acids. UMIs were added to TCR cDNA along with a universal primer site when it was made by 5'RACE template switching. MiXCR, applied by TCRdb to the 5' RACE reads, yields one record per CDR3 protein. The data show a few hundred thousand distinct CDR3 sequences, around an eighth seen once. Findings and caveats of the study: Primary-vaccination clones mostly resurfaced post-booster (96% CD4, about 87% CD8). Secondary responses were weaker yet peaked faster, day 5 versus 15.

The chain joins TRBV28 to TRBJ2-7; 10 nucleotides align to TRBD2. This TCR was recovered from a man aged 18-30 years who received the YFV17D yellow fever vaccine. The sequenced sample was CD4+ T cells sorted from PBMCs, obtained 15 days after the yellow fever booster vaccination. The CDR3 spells CASSLISGGGINEQYF. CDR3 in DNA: TGTGCCAGCAGTTTGATCAGCGGGGGGGGCATAAACGAGCAGTACTTC. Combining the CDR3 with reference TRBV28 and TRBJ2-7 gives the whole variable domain DVKVTQSSRYLVKRTGEKVFLECVQDMDHENMFWYRQDPGLGLRLIYFSYDVKMKEKGDIPEGYSVSREKKERFSLILESASTNQTSMYLCASSLISGGGINEQYFGPGTRLTVT.